A selection of T cell receptor beta chains follows, all from one sample in a study of blood T cell repertoires in COVID-19. Assay used: immunoSEQ multiplex PCR; TCRdb lists only in-frame clones, some missing. The sample has a few hundred thousand clones; 75% to 90% are singletons. Sequences were obtained from peripheral blood. The receptors originated from a woman aged 25 to 45 who had recovered from COVID-19. Each CDR3 is given with its conserved first and last residue. The D gene is left open where the match is weak. Clone size is given for some rows only: seen once, a few or many times, or a class if the clone is expanded.

V gene,J gene,clone size,D gene,CDR3 protein,CDR3 DNA
TRBV12-3/TRBV12-4,TRBJ1-2,once,.,CASSFRFYGYTF,TGTGCCAGCAGTTTCCGGTTCTATGGCTACACCTTC
TRBV30,TRBJ2-6,.,TRBD2,CAWSGLAGSGANVLTF,TGTGCCTGGAGTGGACTAGCGGGGTCTGGGGCCAACGTCCTGACTTTC
TRBV5-1,TRBJ2-7,once,.,CASSLSSISYEQYF,TGCGCCAGCAGCTTGAGTAGTATCTCCTACGAGCAGTACTTC
TRBV5-6,TRBJ1-5,.,TRBD1,CASSQGAYDNQPQHF,TGTGCCAGCAGTCAGGGGGCGTATGACAATCAGCCCCAGCATTTT
TRBV28,TRBJ1-6,few,.,CASSLSGYNSPLHF,TGTGCCAGCAGTTTATCAGGGTATAATTCACCCCTCCACTTT
TRBV4-2,TRBJ1-4,.,.,CASSVHGFNEKLFF,TGTGCCAGCAGCGTTCACGGGTTTAATGAAAAACTGTTTTTT
TRBV6-6,TRBJ2-7,.,TRBD2,CASSVGTSGEQYF,TGTGCCAGCAGTGTAGGGACTAGTGGCGAGCAGTACTTC
TRBV27,TRBJ1-2,.,TRBD1,CASNGQGTAGYTF,TGTGCCAGCAATGGACAGGGAACGGCTGGCTACACCTTC
TRBV6-2/TRBV6-3,TRBJ2-1,.,TRBD2,CASSRTSGWTYNEQFF,TGTGCCAGCAGTCGGACTAGCGGGTGGACTTACAATGAGCAGTTCTTC
TRBV7-2,TRBJ2-5,.,.,CASSLPSGETQYF,TGTGCCAGCAGCTTGCCCTCAGGGGAGACCCAGTACTTC
TRBV5-4,TRBJ2-7,.,TRBD1,CASSSRDRVGEQYF,TGTGCCAGCAGCTCCCGGGACAGGGTCGGGGAGCAGTACTTC
TRBV7-6,TRBJ1-6,few,.,CASSLGAGRGTSDSPLHF,TGTGCCAGCAGCTTAGGGGCCGGGCGTGGGACAAGTGATTCACCCCTCCACTTT
TRBV11-2,TRBJ1-2,.,TRBD1,CASSLDRRIYGYTF,TGTGCCAGCAGCTTGGACAGGCGCATATATGGCTACACCTTC
TRBV5-1,TRBJ2-1,.,TRBD2,CASSLGLAGFKDNEQFF,TGCGCCAGCAGCCTAGGACTAGCGGGGTTCAAGGACAATGAGCAGTTCTTC
TRBV7-2,TRBJ2-7,.,TRBD1,CASSLRTGPGYEQYF,TGTGCCAGCAGCTTAAGGACAGGGCCCGGGTACGAGCAGTACTTC
TRBV20-1,TRBJ1-3,.,.,CSARGGDTIYF,TGCAGTGCTAGAGGGGGAGACACCATATATTTT
TRBV12-5,TRBJ1-1,.,.,CASGPRGGSTEAFF,TGTGCTAGTGGCCCTAGGGGGGGTTCCACTGAAGCTTTCTTT
TRBV5-5,TRBJ2-7,once,.,CASSHSPVEQYF,TGTGCCAGCAGCCATAGCCCTGTCGAGCAGTACTTC
TRBV2,TRBJ2-7,.,.,CASSEEGGQFNEQYF,TGTGCCAGCAGTGAAGAGGGCGGGCAGTTCAACGAGCAGTACTTC
TRBV5-1,TRBJ1-1,.,.,CASSIQGFNTEAFF,TGCGCCAGCAGCATCCAGGGGTTTAACACTGAAGCTTTCTTT
TRBV27,TRBJ1-1,.,.,CASRSYSRVMNTEAFF,TGTGCCAGCAGATCGTACTCCAGGGTAATGAACACTGAAGCTTTCTTT
TRBV6-2/TRBV6-3,TRBJ2-7,.,TRBD1,CASSFLGQASYEQYF,TGTGCCAGCAGTTTCCTGGGACAGGCGTCCTACGAGCAGTACTTC